The sequence of this T cell receptor (beta chain) was determined in a study of beta chain features in type 1 diabetes. Study-wide results and caveats: Healthy donors had naive, central memory and Treg TCRB repertoires that appeared less similar than those seen among patients. A moderate, significant TCRB CDR3 shortening appeared in type 1 diabetes across four CD4+ subsets. Cells with high TCR expression could be over-represented when cDNA is sequenced.

Remarks on this clone: Its antigen is not identified.

Stem cell-like memory, regulatory, central memory and naive CD4+ cells were sorted via CD45RO/CCR7/CD25/CD127/CD95/CD27. Isolated RNA was reverse transcribed in full, so expressed TCRB transcripts were sequenced. For naive, central memory and regulatory T cell samples, reads averaged roughly 3.5 million. The table came from immunoSEQ multiplex PCR; TCRdb's copy has only in-frame clones and leaves some out. This sample carries a few hundred thousand clones, roughly a quarter of them seen once, and the ten largest clones take around 0.012%. Germline loops: CDR1 SGDLS, CDR2 YYNGEE. The V and J ends lost 2 bases and 3 bases, in that order; junction bases with no gene match: 10. This CDR3 is built from 17 residues.

What was sequenced was naive CD4+ T cells from blood. This TCR was recovered from a woman in her twenties or thirties with type 1 diabetes. The chain carries TRBV9 and TRBJ2-5; 10 bases line up with TRBD2. The chain's CDR3 is CASSVSASGSGEETQYF. For the CDR3, the DNA is TGTGCCAGCAGCGTTTCGGCTAGCGGGAGCGGAGAAGAGACCCAGTACTTC.